This T cell receptor (beta chain) originates from a study of blood T cell repertoires in COVID-19. TCRdb's table, derived via immunoSEQ multiplex PCR, lists solely in-frame clones and lacks some. The sample gives more than 300,000 clones, 75% to 90% of which show up once; approximately 5.4% is in the top ten. Trimming stripped 5 bases from V and 2 bases from J, with 6 bases between. Per germline, CDR1 PRHDT and CDR2 FYEKMQ (reference sequence). The CDR3 is 12 amino acids. Participants' own reports of clinical history determined their cohort assignment. This chain connects TRBV13 to TRBJ1-2, with a weak D call TRBD1 (5 bases). This receptor was obtained from a woman in her fifties or sixties who had recovered from COVID-19. Sequenced input: PBMCs or T cells enriched from blood (not recorded which). CDR3 nucleotides: TGTGCCAGCAGCCCAGGGAACTATGGCTACACCTTC. It encodes CASSPGNYGYTF.